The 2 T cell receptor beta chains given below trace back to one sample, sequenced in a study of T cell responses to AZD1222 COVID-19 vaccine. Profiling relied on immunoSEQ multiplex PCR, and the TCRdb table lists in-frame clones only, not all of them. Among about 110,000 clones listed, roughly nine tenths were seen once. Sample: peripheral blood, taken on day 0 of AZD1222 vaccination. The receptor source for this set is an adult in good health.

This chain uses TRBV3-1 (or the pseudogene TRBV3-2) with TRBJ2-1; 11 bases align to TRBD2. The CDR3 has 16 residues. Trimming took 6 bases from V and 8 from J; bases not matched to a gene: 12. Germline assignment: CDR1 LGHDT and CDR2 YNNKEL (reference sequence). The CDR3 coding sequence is TGTGCCAGCAGGCCATACCTAGCGGGAGGTCGGGATGAGCAGTTCTTC. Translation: CASRPYLAGGRDEQFF.

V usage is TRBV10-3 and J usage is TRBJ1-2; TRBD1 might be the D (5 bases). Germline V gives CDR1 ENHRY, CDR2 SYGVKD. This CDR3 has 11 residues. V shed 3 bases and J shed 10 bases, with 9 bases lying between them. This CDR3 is CAISEGQTYTF. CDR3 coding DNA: TGTGCCATCAGTGAAGGACAAACCTACACCTTC.